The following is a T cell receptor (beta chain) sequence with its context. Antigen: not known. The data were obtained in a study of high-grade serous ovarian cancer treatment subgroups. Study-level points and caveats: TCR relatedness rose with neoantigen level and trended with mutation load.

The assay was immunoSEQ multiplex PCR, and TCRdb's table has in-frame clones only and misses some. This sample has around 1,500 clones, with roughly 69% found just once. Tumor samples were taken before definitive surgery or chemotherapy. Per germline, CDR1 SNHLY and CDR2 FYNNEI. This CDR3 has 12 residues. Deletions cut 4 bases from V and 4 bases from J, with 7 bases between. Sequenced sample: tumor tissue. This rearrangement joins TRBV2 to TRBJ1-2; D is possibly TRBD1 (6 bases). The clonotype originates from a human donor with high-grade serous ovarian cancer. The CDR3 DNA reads TGTGCCAGCAGTGGGACAGTCTATGGCTACACCTTC. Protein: CASSGTVYGYTF.